Detailed here is one T cell receptor (beta chain). The antigen is undetermined. The data were obtained in a study of regulatory T cells in long-lasting Graves disease. Germline CDR1 and CDR2: SGHTA and FQGNSA. V was clipped by 5 bases and J by 2 bases, with 10 bases between them. This CDR3 has 13 amino acids. The TCR beta library used iRepertoire HTBI primers with Arm-PCR amplification of CDR3. In TCRdb, the multiplex PCR reads were re-called with MiXCR into one record per CDR3 protein. The repertoire includes a few hundred thousand distinct CDR3 sequences, less than 20% of them detected once, and roughly 10% sits in the top ten. Time point specified: newly diagnosed GD, antithyroid drugs for less than 3 months. PBMCs provided the RNA from which the TCR library was made. General study points: Study was limited to peripheral blood, excluding thyroid tissue.

This same sample was also taken into another study, of T cells in Graves' hyperthyroidism and ophthalmopathy.

This receptor was identified in a woman under 40 with Graves disease. The genes are TRBV7-2 and TRBJ2-7; D is possibly TRBD1 (6 bases). The input for sequencing was peripheral blood mononuclear cells (PBMCs), taken at new diagnosis, from a patient treated with antithyroid drugs. The DNA for the CDR3 is TGTGCCAGCAGCAACAGGGTGACCTACGAGCAGTACTTC. This encodes CASSNRVTYEQYF. Supplemented by reference TRBV7-2 and TRBJ2-7, the full variable domain reads GAGVSQSPSNKVTEKGKDVELRCDPISGHTALYWYRQSLGQGLEFLIYFQGNSAPDKSGLPSDRFSAERTGGSVSTLTIQRTQQEDSAVYLCASSNRVTYEQYFGPGTRLTVT.